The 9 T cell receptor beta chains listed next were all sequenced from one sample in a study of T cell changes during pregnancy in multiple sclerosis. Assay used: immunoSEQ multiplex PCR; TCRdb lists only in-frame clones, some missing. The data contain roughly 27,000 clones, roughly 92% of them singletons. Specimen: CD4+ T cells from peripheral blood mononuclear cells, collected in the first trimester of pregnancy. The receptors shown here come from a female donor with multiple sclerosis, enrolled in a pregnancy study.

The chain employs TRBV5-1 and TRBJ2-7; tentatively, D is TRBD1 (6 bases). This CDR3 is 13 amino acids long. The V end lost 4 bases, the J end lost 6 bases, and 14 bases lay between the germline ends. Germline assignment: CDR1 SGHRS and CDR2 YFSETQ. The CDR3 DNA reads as TGCGCCAGCAGCCCCGACAGGTTGGGCGAGCAGTACTTC. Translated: CASSPDRLGEQYF.

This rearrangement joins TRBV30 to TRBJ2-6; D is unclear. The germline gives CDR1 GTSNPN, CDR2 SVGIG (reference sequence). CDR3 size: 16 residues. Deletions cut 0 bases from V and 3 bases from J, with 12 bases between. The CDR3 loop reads CAWSVLVVGGANVLTF. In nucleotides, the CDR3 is TGTGCCTGGAGTGTATTAGTTGTTGGTGGGGCCAACGTCCTGACTTTC.

The DNA for the CDR3 is TGTGCCACCAGCAGGGTGGGGGGGAACCTGAACACTGAAGCTTTCTTT. Protein: CATSRVGGNLNTEAFF. V and J are TRBV15 and TRBJ1-1; D is perhaps TRBD1 (5 bases). Germline assignment: CDR1 LNHNV and CDR2 YYDKDF (reference sequence). Trimming removed 3 bases at V and 0 bases at J, with 14 bases between. The CDR3 is 16 amino acids.

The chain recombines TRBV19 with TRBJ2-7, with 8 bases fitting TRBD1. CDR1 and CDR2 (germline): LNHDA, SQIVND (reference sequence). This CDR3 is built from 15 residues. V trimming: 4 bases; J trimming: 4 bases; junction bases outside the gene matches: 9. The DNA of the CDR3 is TGTGCCAGTAGTACCCTGGGGGACAGGACTTACGAGCAGTACTTC. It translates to CASSTLGDRTYEQYF.

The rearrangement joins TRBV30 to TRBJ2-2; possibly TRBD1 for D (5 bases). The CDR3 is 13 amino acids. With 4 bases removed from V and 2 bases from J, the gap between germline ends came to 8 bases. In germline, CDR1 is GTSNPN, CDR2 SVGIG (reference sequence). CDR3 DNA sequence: TGTGCCTGGAATGGGGCAAACACCGGGGAGCTGTTTTTT. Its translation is CAWNGANTGELFF.

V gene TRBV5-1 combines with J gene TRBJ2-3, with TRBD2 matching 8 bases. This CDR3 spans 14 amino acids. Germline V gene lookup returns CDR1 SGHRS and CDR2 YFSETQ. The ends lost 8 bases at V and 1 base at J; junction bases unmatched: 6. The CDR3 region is CASSRGARTDTQYF. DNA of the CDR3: TGCGCCAGTTCGCGGGGGGCCCGCACAGATACGCAGTATTTT.

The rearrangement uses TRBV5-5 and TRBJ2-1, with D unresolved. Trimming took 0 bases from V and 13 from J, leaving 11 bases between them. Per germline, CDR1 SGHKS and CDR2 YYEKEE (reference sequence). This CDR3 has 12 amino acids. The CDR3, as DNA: TGTGCCAGCAGCTTGGCCCGTGGCACCCAGTTCTTC. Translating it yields CASSLARGTQFF.

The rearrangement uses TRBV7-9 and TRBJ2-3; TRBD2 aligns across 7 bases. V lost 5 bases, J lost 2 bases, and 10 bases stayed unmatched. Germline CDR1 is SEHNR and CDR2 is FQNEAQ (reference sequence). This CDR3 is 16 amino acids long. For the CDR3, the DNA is TGTGCCAGCAGCCCCCGGCTAGCGGACGCCACAGATACGCAGTATTTT. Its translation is CASSPRLADATDTQYF.

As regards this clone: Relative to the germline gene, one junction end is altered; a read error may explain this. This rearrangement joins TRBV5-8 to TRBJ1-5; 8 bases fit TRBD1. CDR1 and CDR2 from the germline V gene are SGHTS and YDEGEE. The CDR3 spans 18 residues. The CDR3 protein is CASSLQGGTGSSNRPQHF. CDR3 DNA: TGTGCCAGCAGCTTGCAGGGTGGGACAGGATCTTCCAATCGGCCCCAGCATTTT.